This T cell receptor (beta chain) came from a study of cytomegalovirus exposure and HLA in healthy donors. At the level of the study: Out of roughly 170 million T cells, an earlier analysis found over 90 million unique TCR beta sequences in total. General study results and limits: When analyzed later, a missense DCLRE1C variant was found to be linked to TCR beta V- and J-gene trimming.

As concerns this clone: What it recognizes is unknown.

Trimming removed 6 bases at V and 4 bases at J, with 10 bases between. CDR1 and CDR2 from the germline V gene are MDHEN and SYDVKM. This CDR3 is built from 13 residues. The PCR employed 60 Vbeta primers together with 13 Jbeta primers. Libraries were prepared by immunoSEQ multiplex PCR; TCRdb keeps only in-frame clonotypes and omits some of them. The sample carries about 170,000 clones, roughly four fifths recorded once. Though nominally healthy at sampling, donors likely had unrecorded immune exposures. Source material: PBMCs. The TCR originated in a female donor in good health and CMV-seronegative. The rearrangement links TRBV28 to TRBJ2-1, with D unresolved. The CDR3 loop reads CASSVVQYNEQFF. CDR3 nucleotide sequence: TGTGCCAGCAGCGTCGTACAATACAATGAGCAGTTCTTC.